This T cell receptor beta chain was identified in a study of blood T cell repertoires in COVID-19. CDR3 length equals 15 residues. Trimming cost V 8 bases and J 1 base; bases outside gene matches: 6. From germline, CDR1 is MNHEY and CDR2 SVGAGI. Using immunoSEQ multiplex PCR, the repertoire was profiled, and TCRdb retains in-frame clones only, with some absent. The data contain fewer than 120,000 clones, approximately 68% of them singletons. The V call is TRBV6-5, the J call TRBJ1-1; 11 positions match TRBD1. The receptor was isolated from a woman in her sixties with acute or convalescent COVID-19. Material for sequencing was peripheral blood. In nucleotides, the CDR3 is TGTGCCAGCGGCCGGGACAGGGGGGGGAACACTGAAGCTTTCTTT. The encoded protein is CASGRDRGGNTEAFF.